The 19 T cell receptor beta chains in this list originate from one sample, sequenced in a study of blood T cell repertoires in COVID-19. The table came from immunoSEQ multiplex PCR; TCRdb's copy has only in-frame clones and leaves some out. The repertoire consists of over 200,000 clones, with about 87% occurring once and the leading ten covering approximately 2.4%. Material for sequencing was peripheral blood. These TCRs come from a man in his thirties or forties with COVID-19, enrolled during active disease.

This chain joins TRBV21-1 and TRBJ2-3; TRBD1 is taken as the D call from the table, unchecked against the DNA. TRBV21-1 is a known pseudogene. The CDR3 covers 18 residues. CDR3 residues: CASSKALWGRGLTDTQYF. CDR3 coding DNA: TGTGCCAGCAGCAAAGCGCTTTGGGGCAGGGGGCTAACAGATACGCAGTATTTT.

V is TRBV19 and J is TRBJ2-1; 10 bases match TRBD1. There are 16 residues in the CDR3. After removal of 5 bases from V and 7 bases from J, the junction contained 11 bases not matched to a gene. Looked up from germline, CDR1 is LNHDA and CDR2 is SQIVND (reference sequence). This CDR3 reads CASSFDFRTGGNEQFF. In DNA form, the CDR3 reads TGTGCCAGTAGTTTCGACTTCAGGACAGGGGGGAATGAGCAGTTCTTC.

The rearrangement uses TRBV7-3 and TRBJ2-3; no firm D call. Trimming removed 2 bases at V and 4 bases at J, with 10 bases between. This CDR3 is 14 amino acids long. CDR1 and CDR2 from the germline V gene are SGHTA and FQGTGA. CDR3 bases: TGTGCCAGCAGCTTACTCGGGTCGGCAGATACGCAGTATTTT. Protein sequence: CASSLLGSADTQYF. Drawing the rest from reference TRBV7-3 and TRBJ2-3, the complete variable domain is GAGVSQTPSNKVTEKGKYVELRCDPISGHTALYWYRQSLGQGPEFLIYFQGTGAADDSGLPNDRFFAVRPEGSVSTLKIQRTERGDSAVYLCASSLLGSADTQYFGPGTRLTVL.

CDR3 loop: CASSFGGEEEQFF. CDR3 nucleotides: TGTGCCAGCAGTTTTGGAGGGGAAGAAGAGCAGTTCTTC. J is TRBJ2-1 and V is TRBV27; tentative D call: TRBD2 (6 bases). V was clipped by 3 bases and J by 10 bases, with 13 bases between them. This CDR3 is built from 13 residues. CDR1 and CDR2 from the germline V gene are MNHEY and SMNVEV (reference sequence).

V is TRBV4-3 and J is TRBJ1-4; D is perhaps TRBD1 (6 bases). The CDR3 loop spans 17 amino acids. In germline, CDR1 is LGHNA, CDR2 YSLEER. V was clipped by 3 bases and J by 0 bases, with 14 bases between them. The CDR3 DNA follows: TGCGCCAGCAGCCACCTGGACAGAACTGCAACTAATGAAAAACTGTTTTTT. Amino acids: CASSHLDRTATNEKLFF.

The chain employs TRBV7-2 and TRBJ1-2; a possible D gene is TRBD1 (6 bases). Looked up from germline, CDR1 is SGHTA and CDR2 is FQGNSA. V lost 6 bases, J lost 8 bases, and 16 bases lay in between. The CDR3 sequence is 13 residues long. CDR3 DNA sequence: TGTGCCAGCAGTCGACCAGGGGCAGGAGGCTACACCTTC. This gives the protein CASSRPGAGGYTF.

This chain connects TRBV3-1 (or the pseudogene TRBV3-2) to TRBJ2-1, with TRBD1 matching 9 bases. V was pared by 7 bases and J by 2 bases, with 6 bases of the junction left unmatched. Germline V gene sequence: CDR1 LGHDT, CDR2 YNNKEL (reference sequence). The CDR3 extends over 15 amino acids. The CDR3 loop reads CASTTGTGTYNEQFF. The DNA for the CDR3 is TGTGCCAGCACTACCGGGACAGGGACCTACAATGAGCAGTTCTTC.

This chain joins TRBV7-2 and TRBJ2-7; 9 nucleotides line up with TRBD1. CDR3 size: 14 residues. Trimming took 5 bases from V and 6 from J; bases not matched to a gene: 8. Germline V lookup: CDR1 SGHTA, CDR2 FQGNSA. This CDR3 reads CASSLQGASGEQYF. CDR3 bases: TGTGCCAGCAGCCTACAGGGGGCCAGCGGCGAGCAGTACTTC.

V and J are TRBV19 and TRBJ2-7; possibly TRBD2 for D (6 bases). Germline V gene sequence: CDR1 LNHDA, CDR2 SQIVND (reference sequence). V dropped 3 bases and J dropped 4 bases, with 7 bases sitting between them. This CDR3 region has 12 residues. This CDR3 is CASSIGGYEQYF. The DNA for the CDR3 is TGTGCCAGTAGTATCGGGGGATACGAGCAGTACTTC.

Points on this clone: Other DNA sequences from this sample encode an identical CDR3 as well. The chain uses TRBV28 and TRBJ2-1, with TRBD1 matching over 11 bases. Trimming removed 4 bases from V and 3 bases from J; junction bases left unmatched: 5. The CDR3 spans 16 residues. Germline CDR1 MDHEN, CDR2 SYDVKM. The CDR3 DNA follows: TGTGCCAGCAGTTCGAGGACAGGGGGCCTCTACAATGAGCAGTTCTTC. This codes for CASSSRTGGLYNEQFF.

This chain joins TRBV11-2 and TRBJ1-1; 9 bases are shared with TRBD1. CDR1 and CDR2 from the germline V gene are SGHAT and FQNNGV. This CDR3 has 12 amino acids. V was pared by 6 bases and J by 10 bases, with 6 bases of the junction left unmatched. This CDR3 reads CASRGSQGAAFF. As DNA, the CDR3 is TGTGCCAGCAGGGGATCACAGGGGGCAGCTTTCTTT.

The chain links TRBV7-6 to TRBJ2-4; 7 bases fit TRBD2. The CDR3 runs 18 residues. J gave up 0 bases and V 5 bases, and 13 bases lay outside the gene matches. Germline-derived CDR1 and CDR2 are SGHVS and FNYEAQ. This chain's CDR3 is CASSHAPRGSIAKNIQYF. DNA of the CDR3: TGTGCCAGCAGCCATGCCCCGCGGGGGTCTATAGCCAAAAACATTCAGTACTTC. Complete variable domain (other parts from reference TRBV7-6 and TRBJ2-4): GAGVSQSPRYKVTKRGQDVALRCDPISGHVSLYWYRQALGQGPEFLTYFNYEAQQDKSGLPNDRFSAERPEGSISTLTIQRTEQRDSAMYRCASSHAPRGSIAKNIQYFGAGTRLSVL.

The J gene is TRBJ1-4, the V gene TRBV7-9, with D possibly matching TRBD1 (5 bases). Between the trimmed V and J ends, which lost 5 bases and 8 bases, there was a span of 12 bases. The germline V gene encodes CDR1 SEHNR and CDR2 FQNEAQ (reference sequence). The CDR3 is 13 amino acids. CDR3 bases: TGTGCCAGCAGCCCAGGGTTGAGGGAAAAACTGTTTTTT. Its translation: CASSPGLREKLFF. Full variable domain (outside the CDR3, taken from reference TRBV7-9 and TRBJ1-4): DTGVSQNPRHKITKRGQNVTFRCDPISEHNRLYWYRQTLGQGPEFLTYFQNEAQLEKSRLLSDRFSAERPKGSFSTLEIQRTEQGDSAMYLCASSPGLREKLFFGSGTQLSVL.

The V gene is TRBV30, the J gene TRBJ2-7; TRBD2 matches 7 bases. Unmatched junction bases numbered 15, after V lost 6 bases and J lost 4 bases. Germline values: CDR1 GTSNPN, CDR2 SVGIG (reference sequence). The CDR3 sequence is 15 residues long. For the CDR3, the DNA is TGTGCCTGTCCCGGTGGGAGGGGCAACGGTTACGAGCAGTACTTC. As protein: CACPGGRGNGYEQYF.

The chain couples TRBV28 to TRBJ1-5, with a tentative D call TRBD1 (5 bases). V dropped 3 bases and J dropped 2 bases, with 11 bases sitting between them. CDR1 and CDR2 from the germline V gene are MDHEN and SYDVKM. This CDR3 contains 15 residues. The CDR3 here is CASSFRGGGNQPQHF. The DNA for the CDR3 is TGTGCCAGCAGTTTCCGCGGGGGTGGCAATCAGCCCCAGCATTTT.

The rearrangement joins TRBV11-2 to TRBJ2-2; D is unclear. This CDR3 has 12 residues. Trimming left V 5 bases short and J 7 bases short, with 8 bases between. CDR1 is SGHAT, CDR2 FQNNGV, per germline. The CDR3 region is CASSASRGELFF. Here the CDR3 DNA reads TGTGCCAGCAGCGCCTCGCGCGGGGAGCTGTTTTTT.

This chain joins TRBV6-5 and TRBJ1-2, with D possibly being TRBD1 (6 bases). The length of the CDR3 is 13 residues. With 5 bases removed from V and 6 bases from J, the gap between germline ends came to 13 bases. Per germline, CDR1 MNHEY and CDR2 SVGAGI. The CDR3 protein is CASSQGSSNGYTF. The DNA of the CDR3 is TGTGCCAGCAGTCAGGGGAGCAGCAATGGCTACACCTTC.

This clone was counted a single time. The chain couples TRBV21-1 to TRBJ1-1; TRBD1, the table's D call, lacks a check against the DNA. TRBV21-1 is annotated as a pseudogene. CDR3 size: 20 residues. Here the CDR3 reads CASSLRPGQGQEGMNTEAFF. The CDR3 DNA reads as TGTGCCAGCAGCCTACGCCCCGGACAGGGGCAAGAGGGGATGAACACTGAAGCTTTCTTT.

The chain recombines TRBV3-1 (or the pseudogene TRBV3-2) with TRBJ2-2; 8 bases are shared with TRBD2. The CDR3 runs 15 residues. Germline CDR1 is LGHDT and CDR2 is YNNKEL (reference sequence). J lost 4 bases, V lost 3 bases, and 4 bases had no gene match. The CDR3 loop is CASSQSSGVTGELFF. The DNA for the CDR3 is TGTGCCAGCAGCCAGAGTAGCGGGGTCACCGGGGAGCTGTTTTTT.